Listed here are 15 T cell receptor beta chains from one sample, sequenced in a study of naive and memory T cell subsets. Both TRBC1 and TRBC2 were covered by a beta constant-region primer of two equimolar oligonucleotides. TCRdb recomputed calls from the UMI-ligation and nested PCR reads with MiXCR, one row per CDR3 protein. The sample lists 120,000 to 150,000 distinct CDR3 sequences, approximately 15% occurring once. Sequencing input: naive CD4+ T cells from blood. The receptors stem from a human donor in good health.

This clonotype has a handful of counts. This chain joins TRBV24-1 and TRBJ1-5; the D gene is possibly TRBD1 (5 bases). Germline CDR1 and CDR2: KGHDR and SFDVKD. V lost 2 bases to trimming and J lost 7 bases, with 17 bases between them. The CDR3 covers 16 residues. For the CDR3, the DNA is TGTGCCACCAGTGATTCGAGGGTCGCGCGGGGCCAGCCCCAGCATTTT. This codes for CATSDSRVARGQPQHF.

This clonotype was counted ten times or more. The chain carries TRBV6-5 and TRBJ2-7; a weak D match, TRBD1 (6 bases). With 6 bases removed from V and 0 bases from J, the gap between germline ends came to 12 bases. Germline-derived CDR1 and CDR2 are MNHEY and SVGAGI. The CDR3 covers 14 residues. CDR3 nucleotide sequence: TGTGCCAGCAGGAAGACAGGTAGCTCCTACGAGCAGTACTTC. Amino acids: CASRKTGSSYEQYF.

V and J are TRBV10-3 and TRBJ2-7, with TRBD2 as a possible D gene (6 bases). Trimming took 1 base from V and 4 from J, leaving 14 bases between them. Germline V gene lookup returns CDR1 ENHRY and CDR2 SYGVKD. CDR3 size: 15 residues. The CDR3 reads CAISEYQLAAYEQYF. CDR3 in DNA: TGTGCCATCAGTGAGTATCAACTAGCAGCTTACGAGCAGTACTTC.

On this clonotype itself: A much larger clone differs by one base, so this may be a read error. This chain connects TRBV7-2 to TRBJ2-1; TRBD2 matches at 11 bases. This CDR3 is built from 15 residues. The V gene's germline CDR1 is SGHTA and CDR2 FQGNSA. The V gene end was trimmed by 5 bases and the J gene end by 9 bases; junction bases not matched to a gene: 9. The CDR3 nucleotides read TGTGCCAGCAGCCCTTCGGGACTAGCGGTGGGTGAGCAGTTCTTC. It yields the protein CASSPSGLAVGEQFF.

The chain has TRBV18 and TRBJ2-7; D is possibly TRBD2 (7 bases). CDR1 KGHSH and CDR2 LQKENI come from the germline V gene. Deletions cut 5 bases from V and 0 bases from J, with 14 bases between. The CDR3 length is 15 residues. CDR3 DNA: TGTGCCAGCTCAGGGGGCACTAGCGACTCCTACGAGCAGTACTTC. Protein sequence: CASSGGTSDSYEQYF.

This clonotype turned up a few times. V and J are TRBV20-1 and TRBJ2-7; D call uncertain. This CDR3 has 14 amino acids. Germline assignment: CDR1 DFQATT and CDR2 SNEGSKA (reference sequence). The V end was cut by 1 base, the J end by 5 bases, with 15 bases between. CDR3 in DNA: TGCAGTGCTAGAGCCCGGGCCCCGGGCCACGAGCAGTACTTC. It translates to CSARARAPGHEQYF.

The chain couples TRBV20-1 to TRBJ2-1; D is unresolved. There are 15 residues in the CDR3. Trimming removed 1 base from V and 6 bases from J, with 16 bases in between. CDR1 is DFQATT, CDR2 SNEGSKA, per germline (reference sequence). The CDR3, as DNA: TGCAGTGCTAGAGCAGCGACCGGCAGCCTCAATGAGCAGTTCTTC. The encoded protein is CSARAATGSLNEQFF.

The V and J genes are TRBV6-2 or TRBV6-3 and TRBJ1-1, with 10 bases matching TRBD1. This CDR3 contains 14 residues. Germline V gene sequence: CDR1 MNHEY, CDR2 SVGEGT. J gave up 2 bases and V 5 bases, and 2 bases lay outside the gene matches. CDR3: CASSRQGANTEAFF. CDR3 bases: TGTGCCAGCAGTCGACAGGGGGCTAACACTGAAGCTTTCTTT.

The CDR3 protein is CASRSPQGGTEAFF. CDR3 bases: TGCGCCAGCCGAAGCCCCCAGGGAGGAACTGAAGCTTTCTTT. V and J are TRBV10-2 and TRBJ1-1; a weak D match, TRBD1 (5 bases). The CDR3 has 14 residues. The germline V gene encodes CDR1 WSHSY and CDR2 SAAADI. Trimming shortened V by 8 bases and J by 5 bases, and 18 bases separated the two germline ends.

The CDR3 loop reads CSVAGLAYEQYF. The CDR3 coding sequence is TGCAGCGTTGCTGGACTAGCCTACGAGCAGTACTTC. The gene calls are TRBV29-1 and TRBJ2-7; 7 bases map to TRBD2. This CDR3 region has 12 residues. V was clipped by 4 bases and J by 2 bases; unmatched bases: 2. Looked up from germline, CDR1 is SQVTM and CDR2 is ANQGSEA.

This clonotype was counted between two and nine times. The chain links TRBV15 to TRBJ2-7; 11 positions agree with TRBD1. This CDR3 has 14 residues. The germline gives CDR1 LNHNV, CDR2 YYDKDF (reference sequence). Unmatched junction bases numbered 6, after V lost 5 bases and J lost 6 bases. The CDR3 protein is CATSVDRGPGEQYF. In DNA form, the CDR3 reads TGTGCCACCAGCGTGGACAGGGGGCCCGGCGAGCAGTACTTC.

Only a few counts were recorded for this clonotype. This chain links TRBV10-3 with TRBJ2-5, with TRBD2 matching 7 bases. With V trimmed by 10 bases and J by 2 bases, 7 bases remained unmatched. CDR1 and CDR2 (germline): ENHRY, SYGVKD. The CDR3 contains 13 residues. CDR3 loop: CATLSGVQETQYF. The CDR3 DNA sequence: TGTGCCACGTTGAGCGGGGTACAAGAGACCCAGTACTTC.

This chain joins TRBV5-1 and TRBJ2-3, with 13 bases fitting TRBD2. The CDR3 is 18 residues long. Germline V lookup: CDR1 SGHRS, CDR2 YFSETQ. V dropped 2 bases and J dropped 5; count of bases not matched to a gene: 11. The CDR3 reads CASSFPTGLAGVEDTQYF. The CDR3 DNA follows: TGCGCCAGCAGCTTCCCAACCGGACTAGCGGGAGTCGAAGATACGCAGTATTTT.

The V gene is TRBV5-1, the J gene TRBJ2-6; D gene unclear. The ends were cut back, 4 bases at V and 0 bases at J, with 8 bases in the middle. Germline CDR1 SGHRS, CDR2 YFSETQ. The CDR3 is 15 amino acids. CDR3: CASSPGPSGANVLTF. The CDR3 coding sequence is TGCGCCAGCAGCCCCGGACCCTCTGGGGCCAACGTCCTGACTTTC. The complete variable domain, with remaining parts taken from reference TRBV5-1 and TRBJ2-6, reads KAGVTQTPRYLIKTRGQQVTLSCSPISGHRSVSWYQQTPGQGLQFLFEYFSETQRNKGNFPGRFSGRQFSNSRSEMNVSTLELGDSALYLCASSPGPSGANVLTFGAGSRLTVL.

The chain employs TRBV28 and TRBJ1-5; perhaps TRBD1 as D (6 bases). The CDR3 sequence is 13 residues long. CDR1 is MDHEN and CDR2 is SYDVKM in the germline V gene. V was pared by 8 bases and J by 5 bases, with 13 bases between. The CDR3 region has the DNA TGTGCCAGCCTAAGGACAGTCCATCAGCCCCAGCATTTT. Protein sequence: CASLRTVHQPQHF. Full variable domain (outside the CDR3, taken from reference TRBV28 and TRBJ1-5): DVKVTQSSRYLVKRTGEKVFLECVQDMDHENMFWYRQDPGLGLRLIYFSYDVKMKEKGDIPEGYSVSREKKERFSLILESASTNQTSMYLCASLRTVHQPQHFGDGTRLSIL.